This is a list of T cell receptor beta chains from one sample in a study of cytomegalovirus exposure and HLA in healthy donors. Profiling relied on immunoSEQ multiplex PCR, and the TCRdb table lists in-frame clones only, not all of them. The sample has some 200,000 clones; approximately 79% are singletons. The sample comprised PBMCs. The source of these receptors is a girl between 10 and 17 years old in good health and CMV-seropositive. Both conserved end residues are part of each CDR3. The order of the fields is CDR3 length, clone size, D gene, V gene, J gene, CDR3 DNA, CDR3 protein. D genes are given only for firm matches. Some rows mark clone size as missing; the rest say once, few, many or name a class of expanded clone.

17,NA,TRBD1,TRBV19,TRBJ1-1,TGTGCCAGTAGTACCCGACAGGGGGCCGATGCGAACACTGAAGCTTTCTTT,CASSTRQGADANTEAFF
13,NA,NA,TRBV19,TRBJ1-5,TGTGCCAGTAGTATCGGACAGAATCAGCCCCAGCATTTT,CASSIGQNQPQHF
13,NA,NA,TRBV25-1,TRBJ1-1,TGTGCCAGCAGCCACCTGGGGGGACTTGAAGCTTTCTTT,CASSHLGGLEAFF
14,NA,NA,TRBV29-1,TRBJ1-1,TGCAGCGTAATCCCAGGGGAAATGAACACTGAAGCTTTCTTT,CSVIPGEMNTEAFF
13,NA,NA,TRBV4-3,TRBJ2-2,TGCGCCAGCAGCCAAGGAGAAGTTAGAGAGCTGTTTTTT,CASSQGEVRELFF
14,NA,NA,TRBV6-1,TRBJ2-1,TGTGCCAGCAGTGAAGTCCTCCCGGGGAATGAGCAGTTCTTC,CASSEVLPGNEQFF
16,once,TRBD1,TRBV6-5,TRBJ2-2,TGTGCCAGCAGTTACACCGGGACAGCTAACACCGGGGAGCTGTTTTTT,CASSYTGTANTGELFF
19,NA,NA,TRBV7-9,TRBJ1-6,TGTGCCAGCAGCCTCACCGGGGCAGGGGTTAGCTCCTATAATTCACCCCTCCACTTT,CASSLTGAGVSSYNSPLHF
15,NA,TRBD1,TRBV5-1,TRBJ2-7,TGCGCCAGCAGCGGGACCGGGACAGGGTTCAACGAGCAGTACTTC,CASSGTGTGFNEQYF
16,few,TRBD1,TRBV27,TRBJ2-1,TGTGCCAGCAGTTTATACGGACAGGGGTGGTACAATGAGCAGTTCTTC,CASSLYGQGWYNEQFF
15,NA,TRBD1,TRBV4-3,TRBJ1-2,TGCGCCAGCAGCCAAACCCGGACAGGGCACTATGGCTACACCTTC,CASSQTRTGHYGYTF
16,NA,NA,TRBV11-2,TRBJ2-5,TGTGCCAGCAGCTTAGTACTTGTCAGGGGCCAAGAGACCCAGTACTTC,CASSLVLVRGQETQYF
14,once,TRBD1,TRBV6-5,TRBJ1-4,TGTGCCAGCAGGGACAGGGTCCGTAATGAAAAACTGTTTTTT,CASRDRVRNEKLFF
16,NA,NA,TRBV10-2,TRBJ1-5,TGCGCCAGCAGTGAGCCGGTGTGGGGAGGGCTACAGCCCCAGCATTTT,CASSEPVWGGLQPQHF
16,NA,TRBD1,TRBV6-5,TRBJ1-6,TGTGCCAGCAGTTACTTGGTGGGACAGGGTAATTCACCCCTCCACTTT,CASSYLVGQGNSPLHF
16,few,TRBD2,TRBV7-2,TRBJ2-5,TGTGCCAGCAGCTTACGGGGACTAGCGGAACAAGAGACCCAGTACTTC,CASSLRGLAEQETQYF
14,NA,NA,TRBV7-8,TRBJ1-4,TGTGCCAGCACCCTAGACAGCTATAATGAAAAACTGTTTTTT,CASTLDSYNEKLFF
14,NA,NA,TRBV4-3,TRBJ1-2,TGCGCCAGCAGCCTGCTTGGGGCCCAGAAGGGCTACACCTTC,CASSLLGAQKGYTF
16,NA,NA,TRBV7-2,TRBJ1-6,TGTGCCAGCTCTGACACCCAAAGGAGGCCCAATTCACCCCTCCACTTT,CASSDTQRRPNSPLHF
15,NA,NA,TRBV6-4,TRBJ2-3,TGTGCCAGCAGTGTAGGTCAGGGAAACACAGATACGCAGTATTTT,CASSVGQGNTDTQYF
16,NA,NA,TRBV21-1,TRBJ2-2,TGTGCCAGCAGCCCCCCGGAGGAGCGGGAAACCGGGGAGCTGTTTTTT,CASSPPEERETGELFF
13,NA,TRBD1,TRBV6-5,TRBJ2-7,TGTGCCAGCAGCCAGGGACAGGGGGTTGAGCAGTACTTC,CASSQGQGVEQYF
15,NA,NA,TRBV25-1,TRBJ1-4,TGTGCCAGCAGTGACCCAGAAGCAACTAATGAAAAACTGTTTTTT,CASSDPEATNEKLFF
16,NA,TRBD1,TRBV7-9,TRBJ1-2,TGTGCCAGCAGCTTGGACTACAGGGGCTCCAACTATGGCTACACCTTC,CASSLDYRGSNYGYTF
15,NA,TRBD2,TRBV10-3,TRBJ2-5,TGTGCCACCGTACCGATAGCGGGGGCTCAAGAGACCCAGTACTTC,CATVPIAGAQETQYF
12,NA,NA,TRBV19,TRBJ2-1,TGTGCCAGTAGTGCGGCCCTGGAGGAGCAGTTCTTC,CASSAALEEQFF
14,NA,TRBD1,TRBV2,TRBJ1-1,TGTGCCAGTACATTTCAGGGGGGGAACACTGAAGCTTTCTTT,CASTFQGGNTEAFF
16,NA,TRBD2,TRBV7-2,TRBJ2-3,TGTGCCAGCAGCCCGATGGGCGGGGGGAGCTCAGATACGCAGTATTTT,CASSPMGGGSSDTQYF
15,NA,TRBD2,TRBV9,TRBJ2-7,TGTGCCAGCAGCCCTAGCGGGGGGTTAACTAGAGAGCAGTACTTC,CASSPSGGLTREQYF
17,NA,NA,TRBV14,TRBJ2-1,TGTGCCAGCAGCCAAGATTTTAGCCTCCGTAAGGGGAATGAGCAGTTCTTC,CASSQDFSLRKGNEQFF
15,NA,NA,TRBV4-3,TRBJ2-1,TGCGCCAGCTCCGATACTAGCAGCTCCTACAATGAGCAGTTCTTC,CASSDTSSSYNEQFF
15,once,TRBD1,TRBV7-2,TRBJ1-1,TGTGCCAGCAGCTTAGGGACAGGGGTCGGCACTGAAGCTTTCTTT,CASSLGTGVGTEAFF
15,NA,TRBD2,TRBV9,TRBJ2-3,TGTGCCAGCAGCGCCGGACTAGCGGGGCCAGATACGCAGTATTTT,CASSAGLAGPDTQYF
17,NA,NA,TRBV12-2,TRBJ1-5,TGTGCAAGTCGCTTATCAGGAGGAGAGGGAATCAATCAGCCCCAGCATTTT,CASRLSGGEGINQPQHF
16,few,NA,TRBV25-1,TRBJ2-2,TGTGCCAGCAGTGAATCGGCCAGGGGTGGAACCGGGGAGCTGTTTTTT,CASSESARGGTGELFF
13,NA,NA,TRBV7-2,TRBJ2-7,TGTGCCAGCAGCTTAGACAGGACCTACGAGCAGTACTTC,CASSLDRTYEQYF
14,NA,TRBD1,TRBV27,TRBJ2-7,TGTGCCAGCAGGGCCCAGGGGGCTGGGTACGAGCAGTACTTC,CASRAQGAGYEQYF
16,NA,TRBD1,TRBV11-3,TRBJ1-1,TGTGCCAGCAGAGTGGACAGGGGAGGCATGAACACTGAAGCTTTCTTT,CASRVDRGGMNTEAFF
16,NA,NA,TRBV1,TRBJ2-1,TGCACCAGCAGCCAAGGGCTAGCGGGGGGGCCCTATGAGCAGTTCTTC,CTSSQGLAGGPYEQFF
16,NA,TRBD1,TRBV5-1,TRBJ2-1,TGCGCCAGCAGCTTGGCCGTACAGGGGGCAGGCAATGAGCAGTTCTTC,CASSLAVQGAGNEQFF
16,few,TRBD1,TRBV6-4,TRBJ2-3,TGTGCCAGCAGTCCTGAGACAGGGTTCGTCACAGATACGCAGTATTTT,CASSPETGFVTDTQYF
15,NA,NA,TRBV5-8,TRBJ2-7,TGTGCCAGCAGCCGCGGGACGGCTACCTCCTACGAGCAGTACTTC,CASSRGTATSYEQYF
19,NA,NA,TRBV11-3,TRBJ1-3,TGTGCCAGCAGCTTAATCAAAAGCAGACAGATACGTTCTGGAAACACCATATATTTT,CASSLIKSRQIRSGNTIYF
12,NA,NA,TRBV29-1,TRBJ2-7,TGCAGCGTTGTTTCCGTAGCCTACGAGCAGTACTTC,CSVVSVAYEQYF
13,NA,TRBD2,TRBV29-1,TRBJ2-1,TGCACCTCACGGACTAGCGGGGGGAATGAGCAGTTCTTC,CTSRTSGGNEQFF
14,NA,TRBD1,TRBV7-2,TRBJ1-2,TGTGCCAGCAGCTTACATTGGACAGGGGTTGGCTACACCTTC,CASSLHWTGVGYTF
12,NA,TRBD2,TRBV9,TRBJ2-3,TGTGCCAGCAACGGGGGGACAGATACGCAGTATTTT,CASNGGTDTQYF
12,few,NA,TRBV6-6,TRBJ2-7,TGTGCCGTTACAGGCGTCCTCTACGAGCAGTACTTC,CAVTGVLYEQYF
17,NA,TRBD1,TRBV4-3,TRBJ2-3,TGCGCCAGCAGCCAAGAGGGTGGGACAGGGAGGGGAGATACGCAGTATTTT,CASSQEGGTGRGDTQYF
12,NA,TRBD2,TRBV10-3,TRBJ2-5,TGTGCCATCGGGCGGGGGGAAGAGACCCAGTACTTC,CAIGRGEETQYF
16,NA,NA,TRBV11-2,TRBJ2-7,TGTGCCAGCAGCTCCCTCCCGCGGGGTCACTCCTACGAGCAGTACTTC,CASSSLPRGHSYEQYF
15,NA,NA,TRBV5-1,TRBJ2-3,TGCGCCAGCAGCTTGGAGTTTTCAGGCACAGATACGCAGTATTTT,CASSLEFSGTDTQYF
15,NA,TRBD1,TRBV30,TRBJ2-7,TGTGCCTGGCAAGGGACAGCCTTTTTCTCCTACGAGCAGTACTTC,CAWQGTAFFSYEQYF
14,NA,TRBD1,TRBV11-3,TRBJ2-5,TGTGCCAGCAGCCCCGGACAGGGCGCGGAGACCCAGTACTTC,CASSPGQGAETQYF
19,NA,NA,TRBV4-1,TRBJ1-3,TGCGCCAGCAGCCAAAGAGGGAGTTCTGGGCCCGATCGGGGAAACACCATATATTTT,CASSQRGSSGPDRGNTIYF
15,NA,NA,TRBV4-1,TRBJ2-2,TGCGCCAGCAGCCAAGATTGGCCAGGGGCCGGGGAGCTATTTTTT,CASSQDWPGAGELFF